This T cell receptor (beta chain) was sequenced for a study of prognosis after radiotherapy for stage I lung cancer. Looking at the study overall: It was considered that all non-small cell lung cancer patients were medically inoperable. Several patients developed post-radiotherapy distant metastases at median about seven months; 15 had no significant progression.

Six milliliters of peripheral blood were drawn at each of two time points. The CDR3 is 13 residues long. Per germline, CDR1 SGHNT and CDR2 YENEEA. V was pared by 5 bases and J by 3 bases, with 7 bases between. From genomic DNA, TCR beta CDR3 was amplified by two-round multiplex PCR. The first PCR round targeted every TRBV and TRBJ gene with specific primers. TCRdb re-called the multiplex PCR reads through MiXCR, storing one row per CDR3 protein. The data show around 20,000 distinct CDR3 sequences, roughly 45% seen once. In its sample, this clonotype ranks as medium-sized. This receptor was taken from a donor aged 50 or older with non-small cell lung cancer. This specimen was PBMCs, taken before or after stereotactic body radiation therapy (not recorded which). This chain uses TRBV11-3 with TRBJ2-2; D is ambiguous. The CDR3 nucleotides are TGTGCCAGCAGCCCTCTGGACACCGGGGAGCTGTTTTTT. It is translated as CASSPLDTGELFF.